This T cell receptor beta chain originates from a study of response to subunit inactivated influenza vaccine. Study findings and constraints: The authors suggested that every seasonal influenza vaccination recruits few new T cells.

V dropped 2 bases and J dropped 9; count of bases not matched to a gene: 6. CDR3 length equals 13 residues. Per the germline V gene, CDR1 is SGHVS and CDR2 is FNYEAQ. TCRdb itself ran the RT-PCR reads through MiXCR, one entry per CDR3 protein. Among 280,000 or so distinct CDR3 sequences listed, less than 25% were seen once. A note on this clonotype: Its target is not known.

The V and J genes are TRBV7-6 and TRBJ2-7; 8 bases line up with TRBD1. This specimen consisted of PBMCs from blood, obtained approximately 22 months after vaccination. This TCR came from a man aged 50 to 75 who received an inactivated influenza vaccine. This CDR3 is CASSLHRGSVQYF. CDR3 in DNA: TGTGCCAGCAGCTTACACAGGGGGTCGGTGCAGTACTTC. The full variable domain, in which reference TRBV7-6 and TRBJ2-7 provide the parts outside the CDR3, is GAGVSQSPRYKVTKRGQDVALRCDPISGHVSLYWYRQALGQGPEFLTYFNYEAQQDKSGLPNDRFSAERPEGSISTLTIQRTEQRDSAMYRCASSLHRGSVQYFGPGTRLTVT.